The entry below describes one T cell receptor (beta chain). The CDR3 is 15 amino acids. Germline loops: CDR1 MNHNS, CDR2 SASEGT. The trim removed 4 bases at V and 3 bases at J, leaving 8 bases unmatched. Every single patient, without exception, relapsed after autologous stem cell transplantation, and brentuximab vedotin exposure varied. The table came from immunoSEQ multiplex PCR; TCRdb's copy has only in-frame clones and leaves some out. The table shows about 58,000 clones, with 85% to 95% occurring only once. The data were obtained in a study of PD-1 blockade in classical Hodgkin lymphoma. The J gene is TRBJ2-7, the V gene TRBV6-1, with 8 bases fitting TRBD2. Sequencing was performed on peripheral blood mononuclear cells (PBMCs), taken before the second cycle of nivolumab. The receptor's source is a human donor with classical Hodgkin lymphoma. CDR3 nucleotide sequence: TGTGCCAGCAGTGGTGGGGGTGCGGGGGGCTACGAGCAGTACTTC. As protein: CASSGGGAGGYEQYF.